This T cell receptor (beta chain) was identified during a study of control samples from healthy donors and cancer patients. Sequenced by immunoSEQ multiplex PCR; TCRdb stores in-frame clones only, minus some. This sample has around 13,000 clones, with over 70% found just once. V was trimmed by 9 bases and J by 4 bases, leaving 15 bases between them. CDR3 size: 13 residues. Germline V gives CDR1 ENHRY, CDR2 SYGVKD. The chain carries TRBV10-3 and TRBJ2-5; D possibly uses TRBD1 or TRBD2 (5 bases each). Sequenced sample: formalin-fixed, paraffin-embedded tissue. The clonotype was recovered from a male donor with melanoma. Here the CDR3 reads CAITGGDGETQYF. CDR3 sequence (DNA): TGTGCCATAACTGGGGGTGATGGAGAGACCCAGTACTTC.